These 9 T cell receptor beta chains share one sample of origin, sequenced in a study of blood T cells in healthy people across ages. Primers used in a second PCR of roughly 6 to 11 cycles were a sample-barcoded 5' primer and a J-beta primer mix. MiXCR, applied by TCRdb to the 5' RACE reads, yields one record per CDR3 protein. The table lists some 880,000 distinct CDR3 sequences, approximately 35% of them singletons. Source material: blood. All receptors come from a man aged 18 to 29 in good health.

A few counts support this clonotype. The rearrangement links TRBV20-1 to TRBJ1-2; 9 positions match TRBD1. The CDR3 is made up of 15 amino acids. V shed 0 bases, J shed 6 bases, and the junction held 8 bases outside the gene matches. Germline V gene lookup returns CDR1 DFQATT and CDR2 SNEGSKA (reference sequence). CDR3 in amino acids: CSARDMTGGGDGYTF. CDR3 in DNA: TGCAGTGCTAGAGATATGACAGGGGGAGGGGATGGCTACACCTTC.

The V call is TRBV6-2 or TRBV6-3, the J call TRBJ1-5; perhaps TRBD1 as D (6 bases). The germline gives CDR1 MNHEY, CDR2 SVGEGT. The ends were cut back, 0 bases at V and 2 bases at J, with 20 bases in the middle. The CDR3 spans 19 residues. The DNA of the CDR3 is TGTGCCAGCAGTTACTCGGCACAGGGCAGTATGAGTGGCAATCAGCCCCAGCATTTT. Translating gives CASSYSAQGSMSGNQPQHF.

The CDR3 is CASSPQHNQETQYF. As DNA, the CDR3 is TGTGCCAGCAGCCCCCAGCATAACCAAGAGACCCAGTACTTC. V is TRBV7-8 and J is TRBJ2-5; D unclear. This CDR3 comprises 14 residues. CDR1 and CDR2 from the germline V gene are SGHVS and FQNEAQ. Trimming took off 5 bases at V and 0 bases at J, with 10 bases between the two ends.

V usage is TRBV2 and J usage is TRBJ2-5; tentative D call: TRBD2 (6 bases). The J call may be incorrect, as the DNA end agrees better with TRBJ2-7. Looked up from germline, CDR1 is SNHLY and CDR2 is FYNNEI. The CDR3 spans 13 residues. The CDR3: CASSEERAYEQYF. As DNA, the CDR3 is TGTGCCAGCAGTGAGGAGCGGGCTTACGAGCAGTACTTC.

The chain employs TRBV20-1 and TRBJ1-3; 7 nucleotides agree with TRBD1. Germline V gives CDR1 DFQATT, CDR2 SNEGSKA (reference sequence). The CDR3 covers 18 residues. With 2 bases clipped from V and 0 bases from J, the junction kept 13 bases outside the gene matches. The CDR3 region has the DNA TGCAGTGCTAGAAGCACTCCGGGACAGCCCATCTCTGGAAACACCATATATTTT. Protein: CSARSTPGQPISGNTIYF.

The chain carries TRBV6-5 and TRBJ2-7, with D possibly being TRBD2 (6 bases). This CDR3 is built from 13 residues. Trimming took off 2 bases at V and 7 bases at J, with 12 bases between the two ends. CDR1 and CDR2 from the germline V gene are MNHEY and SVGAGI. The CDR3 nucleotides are TGTGCCAGCAGTTACGGGCCGGGGGATGAGCAGTACTTC. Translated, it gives CASSYGPGDEQYF.

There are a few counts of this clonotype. The CDR3 DNA reads TGCGCCAGCAGCTTACTGTTCCTAGCCTCGACAGATACGCAGTATTTT. Its translation: CASSLLFLASTDTQYF. This chain joins TRBV5-1 and TRBJ2-3; perhaps TRBD2 as D (5 bases). This CDR3 has 16 residues. V was cut by 2 bases and J by 3 bases, with 16 bases left in between. Germline V gives CDR1 SGHRS, CDR2 YFSETQ. The complete variable domain, with remaining parts taken from reference TRBV5-1 and TRBJ2-3, reads KAGVTQTPRYLIKTRGQQVTLSCSPISGHRSVSWYQQTPGQGLQFLFEYFSETQRNKGNFPGRFSGRQFSNSRSEMNVSTLELGDSALYLCASSLLFLASTDTQYFGPGTRLTVL.

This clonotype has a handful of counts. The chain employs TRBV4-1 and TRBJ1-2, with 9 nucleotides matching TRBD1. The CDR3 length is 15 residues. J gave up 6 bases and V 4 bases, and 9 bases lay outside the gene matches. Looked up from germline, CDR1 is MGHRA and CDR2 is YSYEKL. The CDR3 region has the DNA TGCGCCAGCAGCCCACCCGGGACAGGGTCCAATGGCTACACCTTC. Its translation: CASSPPGTGSNGYTF.

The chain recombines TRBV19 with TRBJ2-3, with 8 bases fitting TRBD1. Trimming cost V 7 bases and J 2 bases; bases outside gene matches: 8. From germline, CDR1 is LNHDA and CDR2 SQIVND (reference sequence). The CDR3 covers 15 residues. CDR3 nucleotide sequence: TGTGCCAGTACCGACAGGGGAGAGGTCACAGATACGCAGTATTTT. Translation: CASTDRGEVTDTQYF.